These 30 T cell receptor beta chains were all obtained from the same sample, sequenced in a study of T cell repertoires in cytomegalovirus infection. TCRdb analysed the reads with MiXCR anew, one entry per CDR3 protein. The table has 900,000 to 950,000 distinct CDR3 sequences, roughly 30% seen once; the top ten hold 13%. No antigen has been identified for these receptors. This specimen was cultured CD8+ T cells from PBMCs, taken from culture after CMV antigen stimulation. The receptors stem from a human donor in good health (CMV status not recorded). Some clones in this sample may be carry-over from other donors' samples.

The sample holds a few counts of this clonotype. The chain is built from TRBV7-6 and TRBJ2-3, with D tentatively TRBD1 (6 bases). V dropped 5 bases and J dropped 2 bases, with 14 bases sitting between them. The CDR3 sequence is 15 residues long. Germline V gene data show CDR1 as SGHVS and CDR2 as FNYEAQ. This CDR3 reads CASSGHGQFTDTQYF. The CDR3 nucleotides read TGTGCCAGCAGCGGTCACGGACAGTTCACAGATACGCAGTATTTT.

The J gene is TRBJ2-2, the V gene TRBV29-1, with TRBD1 as a possible D gene (6 bases). This CDR3 comprises 13 residues. Trimming removed 4 bases from V and 7 bases from J, with 13 bases in between. Germline assignment: CDR1 SQVTM and CDR2 ANQGSEA. The CDR3 nucleotides are TGCAGCGTTGGGGGGCAGGGATTCGGGGAGCTGTTTTTT. It is translated as CSVGGQGFGELFF.

Ten or more counts support this clonotype. This rearrangement joins TRBV11-2 to TRBJ2-5; 14 nucleotides align to TRBD2. This CDR3 contains 18 residues. Trimming removed 2 bases from V and 4 bases from J; junction bases left unmatched: 9. Germline CDR1 is SGHAT and CDR2 is FQNNGV. This CDR3 is CASSLPPRTSGGPETQYF. The CDR3 DNA is TGTGCCAGCAGCTTACCCCCCCGGACTAGCGGGGGGCCAGAGACCCAGTACTTC. The whole variable domain, filled in from reference TRBV11-2 and TRBJ2-5, reads EAGVAQSPRYKIIEKRQSVAFWCNPISGHATLYWYQQILGQGPKLLIQFQNNGVVDDSQLPKDRFSAERLKGVDSTLKIQPAKLEDSAVYLCASSLPPRTSGGPETQYFGPGTRLLVL.

The chain joins TRBV4-3 to TRBJ1-3; D call uncertain. Germline V gene sequence: CDR1 LGHNA, CDR2 YSLEER. V lost 0 bases to trimming and J lost 0 bases, with 12 bases between them. The CDR3 contains 17 residues. CDR3 in amino acids: CASSQDKRVVSGNTIYF. CDR3 DNA: TGCGCCAGCAGCCAAGATAAGAGGGTAGTCTCTGGAAACACCATATATTTT.

The chain has TRBV19 and TRBJ1-5; a possible D gene is TRBD1 (5 bases). The CDR3 is 15 residues long. Trimming stripped 5 bases from V and 0 bases from J, with 11 bases between. Germline V lookup: CDR1 LNHDA, CDR2 SQIVND (reference sequence). CDR3 residues: CASSRGLYSNQPQHF. The CDR3 DNA follows: TGTGCCAGTAGTCGGGGCCTTTATAGCAATCAGCCCCAGCATTTT.

On this clonotype: One end of the junction fails to match germline, which may point to a read error. The V call is TRBV7-6, the J call TRBJ2-2; D is tentatively TRBD1 or TRBD2 (5 bases each). CDR3 length: 11 amino acids. Germline V gene lookup returns CDR1 SGHVS and CDR2 FNYEAQ. The CDR3 loop is CALQDTGELFF. The DNA of the CDR3 is TGTGCTCTCCAGGACACCGGGGAGCTGTTTTTC. Full variable domain (missing parts from reference TRBV7-6 and TRBJ2-2): GAGVSQSPRYKVTKRGQDVALRCDPISGHVSLYWYRQALGQGPEFLTYFNYEAQQDKSGLPNDRFSAERPEGSISTLTIQRTEQRDSAMYRCALQDTGELFFGEGSRLTVL.

The chain employs TRBV19 and TRBJ1-1; no firm D call. The V end was cut by 2 bases, the J end by 2 bases, with 12 bases between. Germline CDR1 LNHDA, CDR2 SQIVND (reference sequence). The length of the CDR3 is 15 residues. CDR3 coding DNA: TGTGCCAGTAGTATATCCACGGCTTCCAACACTGAAGCTTTCTTT. It encodes CASSISTASNTEAFF.

The chain is built from TRBV6-5 and TRBJ1-4, with no clear D. Germline V gives CDR1 MNHEY, CDR2 SVGAGI. Trimming shortened V by 0 bases and J by 4 bases, and 9 bases separated the two germline ends. The CDR3 runs to 15 residues. The CDR3 is CASSYSPGYNEKLFF. For the CDR3, the DNA is TGTGCCAGCAGTTACTCGCCCGGTTATAATGAAAAACTGTTTTTT.

Written as DNA, the CDR3 is TGTGCCACCAGCCTAGACCGGCAAACCCACGAGCAGTACGTC. Translating gives CATSLDRQTHEQYV. The chain recombines TRBV15 with TRBJ2-7; D is undetermined. This CDR3 has 14 amino acids. With 5 bases removed from V and 5 bases from J, the gap between germline ends came to 16 bases. Germline assignment: CDR1 LNHNV and CDR2 YYDKDF (reference sequence).

This clonotype has just a few counts. This chain connects TRBV6-1 to TRBJ1-5; tentative D call: TRBD1 (5 bases). The CDR3 runs to 17 residues. Germline lookup yields CDR1 MNHNS and CDR2 SASEGT. Trimming stripped 2 bases from V and 0 bases from J, with 14 bases between. The CDR3, as DNA: TGTGCCAGCAGTGAACGGGGCAGCACGTATAGCAATCAGCCCCAGCATTTT. It yields the protein CASSERGSTYSNQPQHF.

This clonotype was seen more than once but under ten times. The CDR3 spells CASSHPPALSTDTQYF. The CDR3 nucleotides are TGCGCCAGCAGCCATCCCCCCGCCCTGAGCACAGATACGCAGTATTTT. The chain is built from TRBV4-1 and TRBJ2-3; no firm D call. This CDR3 contains 16 residues. Germline V gene lookup returns CDR1 MGHRA and CDR2 YSYEKL. Trimming took 3 bases from V and 0 from J, leaving 13 bases between them.

The V and J genes are TRBV6-2 or TRBV6-3 and TRBJ2-7; possible D gene TRBD2, 6 bases. V dropped 6 bases and J dropped 2 bases, with 17 bases sitting between them. The germline gives CDR1 MNHEY, CDR2 SVGEGT. This CDR3 contains 15 residues. CDR3 loop: CASRRPGLRAYEQYV. CDR3 DNA sequence: TGTGCCAGCAGACGACCGGGACTCCGCGCCTACGAGCAGTACGTC.

The gene calls are TRBV27 and TRBJ1-5; possibly TRBD1 for D (5 bases). This CDR3 spans 16 amino acids. CDR1 MNHEY and CDR2 SMNVEV come from the germline V gene (reference sequence). Trimming pared 7 bases from V and 9 bases from J, leaving 25 bases between. CDR3 region: CASKPREEGLRRPQHF. CDR3 nucleotide sequence: TGTGCCAGCAAACCTCGGGAGGAGGGGTTGAGGCGGCCCCAGCATTTT.

This clonotype was seen a handful of times. V usage is TRBV3-1 and J usage is TRBJ1-1; no clear D. Germline lookup yields CDR1 LGHDT and CDR2 YNNKEL (reference sequence). Trimming cost V 4 bases and J 3 bases, with 12 bases left between them. The CDR3 sequence is 14 residues long. The CDR3 DNA reads as TGTGCCAGCAGCCGCGGGATTGAACACACTGAAGCTTTCTTT. Its translation is CASSRGIEHTEAFF.

This clonotype appeared a few times. The V call is TRBV4-1, the J call TRBJ2-1; D is unresolved. The germline gives CDR1 MGHRA, CDR2 YSYEKL. V was shortened by 0 bases and J by 8 bases, with 8 bases between the two germline ends. CDR3 length equals 13 residues. The CDR3 region has the DNA TGCGCCAGCAGCCAAGATCCCGTGGATGAGCAGTTCTTC. The encoded protein is CASSQDPVDEQFF.

Note on this clonotype: A much bigger clone sits one base away, suggesting this may be a read error. The chain couples TRBV7-6 to TRBJ2-2; D possibly corresponds to TRBD2 (5 bases). The CDR3 covers 16 residues. Germline V lookup: CDR1 SGHVS, CDR2 FNYEAQ. CDR3 amino acids: CASSLRGGQNTGELLF. The DNA for the CDR3 is TGTGCCAGCAGCCTACGGGGTGGGCAAAACACCGGGGAGCTGCTTTTT.

The chain has TRBV7-9 and TRBJ1-3; D not certain. The germline gives CDR1 SEHNR, CDR2 FQNEAQ (reference sequence). This CDR3 comprises 11 residues. With 10 bases removed from V and 4 bases from J, the gap between germline ends came to 8 bases. The CDR3 is CATSLGNTIYF. The DNA of the CDR3 is TGTGCCACTAGTCTCGGAAACACCATATATTTT.

The chain recombines TRBV6-1 with TRBJ2-7; either TRBD1 or TRBD2 may supply D (5 bases each). V lost 4 bases and J lost 3, with 16 bases in between. From germline, CDR1 is MNHNS and CDR2 SASEGT. This CDR3 comprises 15 residues. The CDR3 DNA sequence: TGTGCCAGCAGTGGGGTCAGCGGAAGGGGCTACGAGCAGTACGTC. Protein: CASSGVSGRGYEQYV.

With regard to this clonotype: A much larger clone sits a single nucleotide away, making a read error possible. The chain carries TRBV7-2 and TRBJ2-3; 12 bases agree with TRBD1. Germline V lookup: CDR1 SGHTA, CDR2 FQGNSA. CDR3 length: 15 amino acids. The CDR3 sequence is CVSSYGTGGADTQYF. As DNA, the CDR3 is TGTGTCAGCAGCTACGGGACAGGGGGCGCAGATACGCAGTATTTT.

This clonotype has just a few counts. The chain recombines TRBV6-6 with TRBJ2-2; D is uncertain. Germline loops: CDR1 MNHNY, CDR2 SVGAGI (reference sequence). The germline V and J ends were trimmed by 3 bases and 5 bases, with 7 bases remaining between them. This CDR3 has 13 amino acids. Written as DNA, the CDR3 is TGTGCCAGCAGTTATGATCTTACCGGGGAGCTGTTTTTT. This sequence encodes CASSYDLTGELFF.

Concerning this clonotype itself: It may be a read error: a sequence one base away is much more abundant. The genes are TRBV7-6 and TRBJ2-7; 10 bases align to TRBD1. Germline-derived CDR1 and CDR2 are SGHVS and FNYEAQ. This CDR3 is 13 amino acids long. CDR3 amino acids: CVSRDGTGVEQYF. The CDR3 region has the DNA TGTGTCAGCAGGGACGGGACAGGGGTCGAGCAGTACTTC. The full variable domain, rest sourced from reference TRBV7-6 and TRBJ2-7, is GAGVSQSPRYKVTKRGQDVALRCDPISGHVSLYWYRQALGQGPEFLTYFNYEAQQDKSGLPNDRFSAERPEGSISTLTIQRTEQRDSAMYRCVSRDGTGVEQYFGPGTRLTVT.

The chain is built from TRBV9 and TRBJ2-1; TRBD2 agrees at 7 bases. Germline-derived CDR1 and CDR2 are SGDLS and YYNGEE. The junction had 8 bases not matched to a gene; V was cut back by 3 bases and J by 8 bases. The CDR3 has 14 residues. The CDR3 DNA sequence: TGTGCCAGCAGCGGGGGGGGTCGAAGCGATGAGCAGTTCTTC. The encoded protein is CASSGGGRSDEQFF.

This clonotype appeared a few times. The chain employs TRBV25-1 and TRBJ2-1, with 10 bases fitting TRBD2. Trimming at V came to 6 bases and at J to 7 bases, leaving 6 bases not matched to a gene. The CDR3 totals 14 residues. Per the germline V gene, CDR1 is MGHDK and CDR2 is SYGVNS. In DNA, the CDR3 is TGTGCCAGCAGAGCGGGGGGGCGTTTAAATGAGCAGTTCTTC. Protein product: CASRAGGRLNEQFF.

The chain recombines TRBV20-1 with TRBJ2-1; D gene uncertain. The germline CDR1 and CDR2 sequences are DFQATT and SNEGSKA (reference sequence). This CDR3 contains 14 residues. V was cut by 5 bases and J by 0 bases, with 11 bases left in between. CDR3: CSAPTDVSYNEQFF. Written as DNA, the CDR3 is TGCAGTGCTCCGACGGACGTCTCCTACAATGAGCAGTTCTTC.

J is TRBJ1-5 and V is TRBV19; 10 bases align to TRBD1. V was clipped by 3 bases and J by 3 bases; unmatched bases: 8. This CDR3 region has 17 residues. Per germline, CDR1 LNHDA and CDR2 SQIVND (reference sequence). The CDR3 loop reads CASSIGRQGAPNQPQHF. DNA of the CDR3: TGTGCCAGTAGTATCGGAAGACAGGGGGCACCCAATCAGCCCCAGCATTTT. Supplemented by reference TRBV19 and TRBJ1-5, the full variable domain reads DGGITQSPKYLFRKEGQNVTLSCEQNLNHDAMYWYRQDPGQGLRLIYYSQIVNDFQKGDIAEGYSVSREKKESFPLTVTSAQKNPTAFYLCASSIGRQGAPNQPQHFGDGTRLSIL.

This clonotype was seen more than once but under ten times. The chain recombines TRBV5-6 with TRBJ2-7, with D unresolved. Trimming stripped 2 bases from V and 7 bases from J, with 13 bases between. The CDR3 spans 13 residues. Germline V gene lookup returns CDR1 SGHDT and CDR2 YYEEEE. CDR3 sequence reads: CASSFWLTDEQYF. CDR3 in DNA: TGTGCCAGCAGCTTTTGGCTAACGGATGAGCAGTACTTC.

The chain joins TRBV5-1 to TRBJ1-2; D perhaps matches TRBD1 (5 bases). This CDR3 spans 15 amino acids. V was cut by 0 bases and J by 5 bases, with 14 bases left in between. CDR1 and CDR2 (germline): SGHRS, YFSETQ. CDR3 nucleotide sequence: TGCGCCAGCAGCTTGGTGGCAGGGAATTGGTATGGCTACACCTTC. It yields the protein CASSLVAGNWYGYTF.

For this clonotype: This may stem from a read error, because a much larger clone lies one nucleotide away. This rearrangement joins TRBV7-2 to TRBJ2-5; 13 bases match TRBD2. Per germline, CDR1 SGHTA and CDR2 FQGNSA. Germline trimming cut 0 bases from V and 5 bases from J; bases unmatched to any gene: 12. This CDR3 spans 19 amino acids. The CDR3 DNA reads TGTGCCAGCAGCTTAGCAGTGGGGACTAGCGGGGAGCTCCATGAGACCCAGTACTTC. This gives the protein CASSLAVGTSGELHETQYF.

Concerning this clonotype: One end of the junction fails to match germline, which may point to a read error. This chain uses TRBV12-3 or TRBV12-4 with TRBJ2-1, with TRBD1 matching 8 bases. The CDR3 runs 15 residues. In DNA form, the CDR3 reads TGTGCCAGCAGTCACCGACAGGGGACCTACAATGGGCAGTTCTTC. Protein product: CASSHRQGTYNGQFF.

This clonotype was detected only a few times. The chain combines TRBV14 with TRBJ1-1; the D gene is possibly TRBD1 (5 bases). This CDR3 has 15 amino acids. With 1 base removed from V and 4 bases from J, the gap between germline ends came to 13 bases. Germline lookup yields CDR1 SGHDN and CDR2 FVKESK. The CDR3 coding sequence is TGTGCCAGCAGCCAAGCTGGGGGGGGGTTCACTGAAGCTTTCTTT. Translated: CASSQAGGGFTEAFF.